The clone carrying this TCR beta chain was detected many times. The antigen is not known. The data were obtained in a study of human T cells and chemical hapten exposure. General study points: Sensitization with DPC brought no change to TCRs above 1 in 1000 in frequency.

Time point defined: healthy volunteer bleed at 6 weeks. The total RNA was obtained from whole blood that was not fractionated. The V gene lost 3 bases and the J gene lost 4 bases, with 7 bases spanning the gap. The length of the CDR3 is 12 residues. The library gave individual cDNA molecules unique molecular identifiers. Per the authors' pipeline: Ranging from roughly 20,000 to 690,600, TCR counts per sample had a median value of around 92,000. Each CDR3 protein gets one entry after TCRdb re-called the RACE reads with MiXCR. TCRdb, not the original authors, processed these V and J calls. The sample contains tens of thousands of distinct CDR3 sequences, roughly 5.5% of which appear only once.

The chain joins TRBV12-3 or TRBV12-4 to TRBJ2-7; D gene uncertain. The receptor comes from a human donor in good health. Some clones in this sample may be carry-over from other donors' samples. The material sequenced was whole blood. As DNA, the CDR3 is TGTGCCAGCAGTTTGGCAGGTTACGAGCAGTACTTC. Its translation is CASSLAGYEQYF.